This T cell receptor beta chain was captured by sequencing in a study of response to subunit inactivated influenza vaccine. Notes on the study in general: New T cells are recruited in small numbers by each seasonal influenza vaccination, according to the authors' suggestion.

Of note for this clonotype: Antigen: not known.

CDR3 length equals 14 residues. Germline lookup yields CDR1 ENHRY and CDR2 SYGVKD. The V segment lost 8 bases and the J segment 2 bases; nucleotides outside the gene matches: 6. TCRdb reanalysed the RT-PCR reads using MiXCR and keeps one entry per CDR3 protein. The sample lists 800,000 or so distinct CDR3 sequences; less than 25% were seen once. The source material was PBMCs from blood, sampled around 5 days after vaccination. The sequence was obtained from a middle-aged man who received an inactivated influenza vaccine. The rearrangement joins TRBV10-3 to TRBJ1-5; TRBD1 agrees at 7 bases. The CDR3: CAISPDRGNQPQHF. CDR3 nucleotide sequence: TGTGCCATCTCGCCCGACAGGGGCAATCAGCCCCAGCATTTT.